This TCR beta chain was found in a study of cytomegalovirus exposure and HLA in healthy donors. The study's findings and limits: The classifier was said to identify cytomegalovirus status with high specificity and sensitivity. A reported reduction in N-insertions relative to the roughly 700-donor mean was seen in an Asian-associated ancestry cluster in a later analysis. There were some V segments, including TRBV6-2 and TRBV6-3, excluded as indistinguishable. Roughly uniform depth of sequencing across donors was assumed in presence/absence analyses.

It was with 60 Vbeta and 13 Jbeta primers that the PCR ran. Only in-frame clones appear in the TCRdb table, and some are missing; sequencing was by immunoSEQ multiplex PCR. Of about 120,000 clones in the sample, less than 80% were seen once. After removal of 1 base from V and 8 bases from J, the junction contained 5 bases not matched to a gene. This CDR3 is 15 amino acids long. Per the germline V gene, CDR1 is MNHEY and CDR2 is SVGAGI. Regarding this clone: Its target is unknown.

This sequence originates from a man aged 40-55 years in good health and CMV-seropositive. The chain links TRBV6-5 to TRBJ1-4, with TRBD1 matching 9 bases. Sequenced material: PBMCs. CDR3: CASSYFGQGSEKLFF. The CDR3 DNA reads as TGTGCCAGCAGTTACTTCGGACAGGGGAGCGAAAAACTGTTTTTT.